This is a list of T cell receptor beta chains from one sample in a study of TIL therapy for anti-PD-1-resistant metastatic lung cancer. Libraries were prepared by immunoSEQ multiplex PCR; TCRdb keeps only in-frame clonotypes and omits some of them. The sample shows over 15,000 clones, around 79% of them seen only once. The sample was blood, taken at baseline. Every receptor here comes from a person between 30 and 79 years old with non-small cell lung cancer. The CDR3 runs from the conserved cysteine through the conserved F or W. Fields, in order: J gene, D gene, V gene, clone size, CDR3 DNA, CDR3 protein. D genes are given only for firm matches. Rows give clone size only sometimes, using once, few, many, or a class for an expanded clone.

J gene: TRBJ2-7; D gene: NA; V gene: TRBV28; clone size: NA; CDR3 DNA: TGTGCCAGCAGTTTGTCCGGGAGTATTTGGTACGAGCAGTACTTC; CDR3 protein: CASSLSGSIWYEQYF
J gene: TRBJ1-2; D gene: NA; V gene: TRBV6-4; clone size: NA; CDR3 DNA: TGTGCCAGCAGTTCGGGGACAAGCGATTATGGCTACACCTTC; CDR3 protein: CASSSGTSDYGYTF
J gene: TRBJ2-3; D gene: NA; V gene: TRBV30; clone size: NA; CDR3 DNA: TGTGCCTGGAGTGGTACAGATACGCAGTATTTT; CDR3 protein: CAWSGTDTQYF
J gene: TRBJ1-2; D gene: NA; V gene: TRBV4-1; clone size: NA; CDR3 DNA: TGCGCCAGCAGCCGAGGCCAGGGGTCTGGCGTCTATGGCTACACCTTC; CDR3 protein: CASSRGQGSGVYGYTF
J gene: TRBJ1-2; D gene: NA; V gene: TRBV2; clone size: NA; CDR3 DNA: TGTGCCACCCCGGGTGACTATGGCTACACCTTC; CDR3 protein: CATPGDYGYTF
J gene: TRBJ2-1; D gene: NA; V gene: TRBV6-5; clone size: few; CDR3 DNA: TGTGCCAGCAGTTACTCGAAACAGAGCTCCTACAATGAGCAGTTCTTC; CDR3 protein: CASSYSKQSSYNEQFF
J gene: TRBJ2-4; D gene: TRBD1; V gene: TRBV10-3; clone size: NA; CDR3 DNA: TGTGCCATCAGTGATCGGGGACAGGGAAACATTCAGTACTTC; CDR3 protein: CAISDRGQGNIQYF
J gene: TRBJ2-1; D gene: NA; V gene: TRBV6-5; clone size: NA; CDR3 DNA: TGTGCCAGCAGTTATAAGGGGTTGGGCAATGAGCAGTTCTTC; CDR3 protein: CASSYKGLGNEQFF
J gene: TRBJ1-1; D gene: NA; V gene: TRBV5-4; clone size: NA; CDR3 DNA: TGTGCCAGCAGTTTCACAGGGAACACTGAAGCTTTCTTT; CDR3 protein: CASSFTGNTEAFF
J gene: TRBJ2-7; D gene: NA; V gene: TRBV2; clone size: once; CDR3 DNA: TGTGCCAGCATAGCTCAAATCGGGGTCGGCTACGAGCAGTACTTC; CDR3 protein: CASIAQIGVGYEQYF
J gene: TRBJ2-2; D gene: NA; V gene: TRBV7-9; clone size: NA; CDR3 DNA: TGTGCCACTCCAGGGGCGGGTACGAACACCGGGGAGCTGTTTTTT; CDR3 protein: CATPGAGTNTGELFF
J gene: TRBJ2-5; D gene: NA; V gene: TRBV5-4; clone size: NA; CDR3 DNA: TGTGCCAGCAGCCGGGGGGCGACACCAAAACAAGAGACCCAGTACTTC; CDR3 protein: CASSRGATPKQETQYF
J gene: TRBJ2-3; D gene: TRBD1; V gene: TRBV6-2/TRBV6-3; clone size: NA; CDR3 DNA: TGTGCCAGCAGCCGGACAGGGGAAGCAGATACGCAGTATTTT; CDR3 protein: CASSRTGEADTQYF
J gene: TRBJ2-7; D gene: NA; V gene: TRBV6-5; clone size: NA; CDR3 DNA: TGTGCCAGCAGTTTTGGGACCTACGAGCAGTACTTC; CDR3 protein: CASSFGTYEQYF
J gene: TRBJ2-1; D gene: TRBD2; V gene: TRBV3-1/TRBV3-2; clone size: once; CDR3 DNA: TGTGCCAGCAGCCAGCCCCTAGCGGGGGTCGGGAATGAGCAGTTCTTC; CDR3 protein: CASSQPLAGVGNEQFF
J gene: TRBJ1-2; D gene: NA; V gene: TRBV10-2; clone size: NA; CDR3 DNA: TGCGCCAGCAGTGATTTGGGCACGTACCACACCTTC; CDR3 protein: CASSDLGTYHTF
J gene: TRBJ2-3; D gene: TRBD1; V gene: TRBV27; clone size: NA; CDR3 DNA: TGTGCCAGCGGACAGGTTGGAGATACGCAGTATTTT; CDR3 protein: CASGQVGDTQYF
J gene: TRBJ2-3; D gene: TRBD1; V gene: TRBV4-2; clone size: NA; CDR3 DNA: TGTGCCAGCAGCCATTATTGGACAGGCCGGGGAAGCACAGATACGCAGTATTTT; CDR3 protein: CASSHYWTGRGSTDTQYF
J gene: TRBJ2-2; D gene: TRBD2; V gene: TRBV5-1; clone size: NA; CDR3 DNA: TGCGCCAGCAGCTTTTTTCTTTTGAGTGTTGTAGCGGGAGCCGCGAACACCGGGGAGCTGTTTTTT; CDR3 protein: CASSFFLLSVVAGAANTGELFF
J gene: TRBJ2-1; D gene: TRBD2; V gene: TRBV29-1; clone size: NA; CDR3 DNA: TGCAGCGCGGGCGGGAGACGTGAGCAGTTCTTC; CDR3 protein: CSAGGRREQFF
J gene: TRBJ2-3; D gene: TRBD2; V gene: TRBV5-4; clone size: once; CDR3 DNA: TGTGCCAGCAGCGCGGGACTAGCGGGAAAGGGCACAGATACGCAGTATTTT; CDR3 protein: CASSAGLAGKGTDTQYF
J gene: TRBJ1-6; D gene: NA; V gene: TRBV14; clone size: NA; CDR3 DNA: TGTGCCAACAGCCAATCGGGATTTTCACCCCTCCACTTT; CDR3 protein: CANSQSGFSPLHF
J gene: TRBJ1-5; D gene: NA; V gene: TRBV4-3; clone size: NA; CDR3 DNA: TGCGCCAGCAGCCAAGAAGCAGGGCAGACCCAGCATTTT; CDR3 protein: CASSQEAGQTQHF
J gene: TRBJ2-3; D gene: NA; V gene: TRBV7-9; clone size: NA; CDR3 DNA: TGTGCCAGCAGCTTACTGACGGTCGATACGCAGTATTTT; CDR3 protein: CASSLLTVDTQYF